This T cell receptor beta chain is from a study of cytomegalovirus exposure and HLA in healthy donors. At the level of the study: Among around 170 million T cells, an earlier analysis found 95 million to 140 million unique TCR beta sequences. Counted in an early data release were roughly 81 million unique TCRs from HLA-typed donors. Findings and caveats of the study: Accurate HLA-A and HLA-B prediction from TCR beta sequences was reported for most subjects. Prior analysis indicated that the majority of TCR beta V segments exhibited productivity approximately 87% or approximately 30% of the time.

The CDR3 has 17 residues. Per germline, CDR1 ENHRY and CDR2 SYGVKD. V trimming: 0 bases; J trimming: 7 bases; junction bases outside the gene matches: 9. This clone was seen a single time. What it recognizes is unknown. Primers for the PCR totalled 60 Vbeta and 13 Jbeta. The repertoire was sequenced with immunoSEQ multiplex PCR; TCRdb's copy has only in-frame clones and lacks some. The table includes about 120,000 clones, over 60% detected once. This receptor was obtained from a man between 18 and 29 years old in good health and CMV-seropositive. The chain carries TRBV10-3 and TRBJ1-6; 7 nucleotides line up with TRBD1. Sequenced: PBMCs. The CDR3 bases are TGTGCCATCAGTGAGTCCGGACGAGCGACAGGGAATTCACCCCTCCACTTT. This gives the protein CAISESGRATGNSPLHF.